The TCR beta chain under discussion was sequenced for a study of OX40 agonist ivuxolimab in advanced cancers. Some clones are missing from TCRdb's copy, which holds only in-frame ones; the method was immunoSEQ multiplex PCR. This repertoire shows around 90,000 clones, approximately 87% found once; its top ten account for approximately 4%. Germline V gene lookup returns CDR1 SGHAT and CDR2 FQNNGV. Trimming removed 1 base from V and 2 bases from J, with 11 bases in between. The CDR3 has 15 amino acids. This clone was seen only a few times. Its antigen is unidentified. The study, taken as a whole, reports: Relative to CD4+, CD8+ T cells held more expanded clones on average.

Here the sequenced sample was CD4+ or CD8+ T cells sorted from blood, taken in a trial of the OX40 agonist ivuxolimab. The rearrangement uses TRBV11-2 and TRBJ1-2; D is perhaps TRBD1 (6 bases). This TCR was sampled from an adult with an advanced solid tumor such as melanoma, head and neck, liver or kidney cancer. The CDR3 DNA sequence: TGTGCCAGCAGCTTAGTCGGGACAACGAACTATGGCTACACCTTC. Translated: CASSLVGTTNYGYTF.